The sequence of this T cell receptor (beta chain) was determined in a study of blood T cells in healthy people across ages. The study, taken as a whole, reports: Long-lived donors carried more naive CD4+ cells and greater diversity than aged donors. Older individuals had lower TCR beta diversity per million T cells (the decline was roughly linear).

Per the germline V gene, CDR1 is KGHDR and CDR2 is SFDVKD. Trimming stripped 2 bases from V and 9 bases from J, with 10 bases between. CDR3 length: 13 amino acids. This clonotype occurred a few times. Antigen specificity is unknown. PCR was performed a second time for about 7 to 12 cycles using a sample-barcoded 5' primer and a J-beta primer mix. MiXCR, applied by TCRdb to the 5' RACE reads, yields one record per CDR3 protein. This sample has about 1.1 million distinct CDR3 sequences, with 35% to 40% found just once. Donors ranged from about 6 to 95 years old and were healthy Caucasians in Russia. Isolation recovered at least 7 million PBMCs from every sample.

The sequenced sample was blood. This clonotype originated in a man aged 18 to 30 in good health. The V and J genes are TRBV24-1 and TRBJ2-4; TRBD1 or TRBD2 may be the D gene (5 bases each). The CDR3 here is CATSDSGSGIQYF. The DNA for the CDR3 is TGTGCCACCAGTGATTCAGGGAGCGGCATTCAGTACTTC.